This T cell receptor beta chain was recorded in a study of identical twins. Study-wide points: There were fewer insertions in abundant cord blood beta clonotypes, but memory repertoires showed no such pattern. Zero-insertion analyses might be partly confounded by invariant T cells like MAIT and iNKT.

This CDR3 spans 14 amino acids. Germline CDR1 SGHRS, CDR2 YFSETQ. The trim removed 1 base at V and 3 bases at J, leaving 0 bases unmatched. A universal primer site was incorporated via template switching, and the cDNA contained unique molecular identifiers. A single record per CDR3 protein comes from TCRdb applying MiXCR to the 5' RACE reads. The sample comprises under 900,000 distinct CDR3 sequences, around a sixth of which are singletons, and less than 15% rests with the top ten. This clonotype ranks as medium-sized. Its antigen is unidentified. The same sample was also studied in work on T cells expressing NK-cell markers.

This clonotype was sampled from a woman aged 18-29 years in good health. The sequencing sample was made of PBMCs. The chain carries TRBV5-1 and TRBJ2-1, with 8 bases aligning to TRBD1. DNA for the CDR3: TGCGCCAGCAGCTTGACAGGGGGCTACAATGAGCAGTTCTTC. Translated, it gives CASSLTGGYNEQFF. The full variable domain, completed using reference TRBV5-1 and TRBJ2-1, is KAGVTQTPRYLIKTRGQQVTLSCSPISGHRSVSWYQQTPGQGLQFLFEYFSETQRNKGNFPGRFSGRQFSNSRSEMNVSTLELGDSALYLCASSLTGGYNEQFFGPGTRLTVL.